Listed here are 22 T cell receptor beta chains from one sample, sequenced in a study of cytomegalovirus exposure and HLA in healthy donors. 60 Vbeta and 13 Jbeta primers were used in PCR. This table comes from immunoSEQ multiplex PCR, and its TCRdb copy is limited to in-frame clones, with some not included. This table has around 150,000 clones, 80% appearing once. Source material: PBMCs. The receptor source for this set is a man aged 25-45 years in good health and CMV-seronegative.

The chain is built from TRBV5-1 and TRBJ2-3, with D hard to call. The V end lost 0 bases, the J end lost 2 bases, and 10 bases lay between the germline ends. This CDR3 has 15 residues. Germline CDR1 reads SGHRS; CDR2 reads YFSETQ. CDR3 bases: TGCGCCAGCAGCTTGGACTACCAAACCACAGATACGCAGTATTTT. It specifies CASSLDYQTTDTQYF.

J is TRBJ2-1 and V is TRBV14; TRBD2 matches at 12 bases. There are 19 residues in the CDR3. The V gene's germline CDR1 is SGHDN and CDR2 FVKESK. V shed 6 bases and J 4 bases; nucleotides not matched to a gene: 16. The CDR3 DNA reads as TGTGCCAGCAGTCCGAGACTAGCGGGAGCGATTGCAGAGTACAATGAGCAGTTCTTC. Amino acid sequence: CASSPRLAGAIAEYNEQFF.

This clone was seen more than once but under ten times. The J gene is TRBJ1-3, the V gene TRBV4-1, with D maybe TRBD1 (6 bases). Germline V lookup: CDR1 MGHRA, CDR2 YSYEKL. CDR3 length: 17 residues. Between the trimmed V and J ends, which lost 10 bases and 2 bases, there was a span of 24 bases. The CDR3 spells CAILRTTGNNAGNTIYF. The CDR3 DNA reads as TGCGCCATACTTCGGACCACAGGGAATAACGCTGGAAACACCATATATTTT.

V usage is TRBV30 and J usage is TRBJ2-5; 9 nucleotides match TRBD1. The CDR3 is 15 residues long. J lost 5 bases, V lost 1 base, and 8 bases had no gene match. Germline CDR1 reads GTSNPN; CDR2 reads SVGIG (reference sequence). CDR3 in DNA: TGTGCCTGGAGTGGGGAACAGGGGGCTAGGGAGACCCAGTACTTC. Translation gives CAWSGEQGARETQYF.

This chain links TRBV9 with TRBJ1-3; D is ambiguous. Trimming left V 0 bases short and J 0 bases short, with 7 bases between. This CDR3 is 15 amino acids long. The germline V gene has CDR1 SGDLS and CDR2 YYNGEE. CDR3 loop: CASSVVGSSGNTIYF. CDR3 in DNA: TGTGCCAGCAGCGTAGTCGGGAGCTCTGGAAACACCATATATTTT.

The chain employs TRBV5-1 and TRBJ2-1; 7 nucleotides line up with TRBD1. Per germline, CDR1 SGHRS and CDR2 YFSETQ. Germline trimming cut 3 bases from V and 4 bases from J; bases unmatched to any gene: 4. The CDR3 totals 14 residues. The CDR3 loop is CASSWGQLYNEQFF. The CDR3 region has the DNA TGCGCCAGCAGCTGGGGACAGTTATACAATGAGCAGTTCTTC.

The gene calls are TRBV5-4 and TRBJ2-4; perhaps TRBD2 as D (6 bases). The CDR3 consists of 13 residues. CDR1 SGHNT and CDR2 YYREEE come from the germline V gene (reference sequence). V was cut by 2 bases and J by 9 bases, with 12 bases left in between. The CDR3 bases are TGTGCCAGCAGCTTCGGAGGGAACGGCATTCAGTACTTC. It encodes CASSFGGNGIQYF.

The V and J genes are TRBV6-5 and TRBJ1-4, with TRBD1 identical over 7 bases. From germline, CDR1 is MNHEY and CDR2 SVGAGI. V trimming: 1 base; J trimming: 7 bases; junction bases outside the gene matches: 9. The length of the CDR3 is 16 residues. CDR3 sequence (DNA): TGTGCCAGCAGTTACTTCGCAGACAGGGTGTTTGAAAAACTGTTTTTT. It codes for CASSYFADRVFEKLFF.

The chain carries TRBV18 and TRBJ1-1; D remains ambiguous. The length of the CDR3 is 13 residues. CDR1 is KGHSH and CDR2 is LQKENI in the germline V gene. Trimming removed 6 bases from V and 4 bases from J, with 12 bases in between. In DNA form, the CDR3 reads TGTGCCAGCTCCGCGGGGTTGGGCACTGAAGCTTTCTTT. Its protein product is CASSAGLGTEAFF.

This clone was counted between two and nine times. The V gene is TRBV4-3, the J gene TRBJ1-2; 7 bases line up with TRBD1. Germline V gene sequence: CDR1 LGHNA, CDR2 YSLEER. Trimming took 3 bases from V and 6 from J; bases not matched to a gene: 4. The CDR3 has 13 residues. The CDR3 DNA is TGCGCCAGCAGCCAGAATACAGGGGATGGCTACACCTTC. Protein product: CASSQNTGDGYTF.

Only a few counts were recorded for this clone. The V gene is TRBV6-6, the J gene TRBJ1-5, with 9 bases that match TRBD1. The J segment lost 7 bases and the V segment lost 7 bases, leaving 8 bases of the junction unmatched. Germline CDR1 reads MNHNY; CDR2 reads SVGAGI (reference sequence). The CDR3 is made up of 14 amino acids. The CDR3 protein is CASTRGTGKQPQHF. CDR3 DNA: TGTGCCAGCACCAGGGGGACAGGGAAACAGCCCCAGCATTTT.

This clone turned up a few times. V is TRBV6-5 and J is TRBJ2-7; the match to TRBD2 covers 13 bases. Germline V lookup: CDR1 MNHEY, CDR2 SVGAGI. CDR3 size: 15 residues. J was trimmed by 6 bases and V by 6 bases; bases with no gene match: 8. CDR3 residues: CASRYGLAGVGEQYF. In nucleotides, the CDR3 is TGTGCCAGCAGATACGGACTAGCGGGAGTTGGCGAGCAGTACTTC.

The chain recombines TRBV10-3 with TRBJ2-1, with 14 bases identical to TRBD2. Germline assignment: CDR1 ENHRY and CDR2 SYGVKD. The CDR3 spans 17 residues. J lost 0 bases, V lost 4 bases, and 2 bases had no gene match. The CDR3 nucleotides are TGTGCCATCAGTGGACTAGCGGGGGGGAGCTCCTACAATGAGCAGTTCTTC. It specifies CAISGLAGGSSYNEQFF.

V and J are TRBV30 and TRBJ1-5; D gene unclear. CDR1 and CDR2 from the germline V gene are GTSNPN and SVGIG (reference sequence). This CDR3 has 15 amino acids. The V end was cut by 0 bases, the J end by 1 base, with 10 bases between. CDR3 residues: CAWSVRLRSNQPQHF. The CDR3 DNA reads as TGTGCCTGGAGTGTAAGGCTGAGGAGCAATCAGCCCCAGCATTTT.

The chain recombines TRBV27 with TRBJ2-3; no definite D call. The length of the CDR3 is 15 residues. Germline V gene data show CDR1 as MNHEY and CDR2 as SMNVEV (reference sequence). Trimming took 0 bases from V and 4 from J, leaving 11 bases between them. CDR3 DNA: TGTGCCAGCAGTTTATCATCAGGCGTGGCAGATACGCAGTATTTT. Amino acid sequence: CASSLSSGVADTQYF.

This sequence joins TRBV30 and TRBJ2-5, with D tentatively TRBD2 (6 bases). V dropped 8 bases and J dropped 2 bases, with 12 bases sitting between them. The V gene's germline CDR1 is GTSNPN and CDR2 SVGIG (reference sequence). The CDR3 contains 12 residues. In nucleotides, the CDR3 is TGTGCCATACGGGGGACTCAAGAGACCCAGTACTTC. As protein: CAIRGTQETQYF.

J is TRBJ2-2 and V is TRBV4-2; TRBD1 matches 7 bases. V shed 1 base and J 10 bases; nucleotides not matched to a gene: 6. The CDR3 consists of 14 residues. Germline V gene sequence: CDR1 LGHNA, CDR2 YNFKEQ. The CDR3 DNA is TGTGCCAGCAGCCAAGTGGACAGGCCGGCGGAGCTGTTTTTT. Protein: CASSQVDRPAELFF.

This clone came up a few times. V and J are TRBV10-3 and TRBJ2-7; 9 bases are a match to TRBD1. Germline trimming cut 8 bases from V and 3 bases from J; bases unmatched to any gene: 8. The CDR3 is 14 residues long. Germline V gene data show CDR1 as ENHRY and CDR2 as SYGVKD. CDR3 in amino acids: CAIATTGGGYEQYF. The CDR3 nucleotides read TGTGCCATCGCCACCACAGGGGGCGGCTACGAGCAGTACTTC.

The gene calls are TRBV19 and TRBJ2-7; TRBD1 matches at 7 bases. The CDR3 has 14 residues. Germline assignment: CDR1 LNHDA and CDR2 SQIVND (reference sequence). V shed 2 bases and J 3 bases; nucleotides not matched to a gene: 4. The CDR3 here is CASSITGTVYEQYF. As DNA, the CDR3 is TGTGCCAGTAGTATAACCGGGACAGTCTACGAGCAGTACTTC.

The CDR3 DNA follows: TGTGCCAGCAGCCCCGAGCTACTCCTCTCCTACGAGCAGTACTTC. Amino acids: CASSPELLLSYEQYF. V is TRBV5-8 and J is TRBJ2-7; D is ambiguous. From germline, CDR1 is SGHTS and CDR2 YDEGEE. The V end was cut by 4 bases, the J end by 0 bases, with 14 bases between. The CDR3 extends over 15 amino acids.

Turning to this clone: This sample includes further DNA sequences coding for the same CDR3. The chain is built from TRBV7-2 and TRBJ1-2; 7 positions agree with TRBD1. V was clipped by 1 base and J by 1 base; unmatched bases: 0. CDR3 length: 14 residues. Germline V gene lookup returns CDR1 SGHTA and CDR2 FQGNSA. The chain's CDR3 is CASSLDRGNYGYTF. The CDR3, as DNA: TGTGCCAGCAGCTTAGACAGGGGTAACTATGGCTACACCTTC.

The rearrangement links TRBV6-4 to TRBJ2-3; TRBD2 matches at 8 bases. V lost 2 bases to trimming and J lost 3 bases; unmatched junction nucleotides: 4. CDR1 and CDR2 (germline): MRHNA, SNTAGT. The CDR3 is 15 amino acids. The CDR3 is CASSDLGLATDTQYF. The CDR3 nucleotides are TGTGCCAGCAGTGACCTCGGACTAGCAACAGATACGCAGTATTTT.